The sequence of this T cell receptor (beta chain) was determined in a study of T cells in localized non-small cell lung cancer (dated by TCRdb to 2019 to 2021). Study-level background: The study examined T cell repertoires in under 300 patients with early-stage NSCLC and compared tumors with uninvolved tumor-adjacent lungs. The cohort was made up of a few hundred treatment-naive NSCLC patients whose localized lung tumors had been resected. NSCLC patients had a mean age of around 66 years, and 129 were male and over 85 female.

A word on this clone: Its antigen is not yet known. Per-base quality was not reported, and no clone a single base away is much larger than it.

Here is what the overall study found, with its caveats: Since the design was exploratory, TCR variables were selected using unadjusted p-values with no false-discovery rate correction. A median of about 61 of the top 100 tumor clones turned up in the paired uninvolved adjacent lung, and roughly 28 of those clones also ranked among the top 100 of that same adjacent lung. Uninvolved tumor-adjacent lung showed the highest T cell clonality, higher than tumor, which suggests more focused antigenic responses in the uninvolved tumor-adjacent lung. Because multi-region sequencing of the tumors was not done, intratumor heterogeneity could not be ruled out. Longer overall survival was associated with higher T cell density in blood, whereas shorter survival was associated with higher clonality in adjacent lung.

The immunoSEQ Assay was used to sequence TCR beta CDR3 regions from DNA. As for the original processing: To compute T cell density, TCR beta template counts were normalized to usable DNA, which was estimated by amplifying housekeeping genes. Richness was estimated with the preseqR package, extrapolating to 400,000 templates for PBMC samples and 120,000 templates for tissue samples. Clonality was calculated as one minus Pielou's evenness. Differential abundance testing on productive amino-acid clonotypes, with a minimum total count of 5 and an alpha of 0.1, was used to identify tissue-enriched TCRs. The Jaccard Index and the Morisita Overlap Index were used to quantify repertoire overlap between compartments. GLIPH grouped TCR beta CDR3s together with public tetramer-defined viral CDR3s, and a viral motif had to include at least three viral sequences and also show V-gene enrichment. The clones in this table, taken by TCRdb from immuneACCESS, are in-frame only. Not every clone is retained; where verified, under half of the shortfall comes from an unresolved V gene, and the cause of the rest is unknown. Clone size and V and J calls were adopted from that table, with D and trimming inferred from the DNA. This sample lists tens of thousands of clones; about nine tenths were detected once. The ten largest clones take up 1.1% of the sample.

At diagnosis, peripheral blood, uninvolved tumor-adjacent lung and tumor were collected and stored as a combination of fresh-frozen and FFPE material. For TCR repertoire profiling, blood samples were analyzed as peripheral blood mononuclear cells. The sequence derives from a woman aged 35 to 69 with stage I lung adenocarcinoma. Sequenced material: peripheral blood, taken before any cancer treatment.

Read as DNA, the sequence is TGTGCCATCAGTGGAGGGTACGAGCAGTACTTC. Translated, this gives CAISGGYEQYF. Here the chain combines TRBV10-3 and TRBJ2-7; a weak D assignment points to TRBD2 (5 bases agree). The germline V gene supplies CDR1 ENHRY and CDR2 SYGVKD. The trim is 4 bases for V and 4 bases for J, with a gap of 5 bases between the germline ends. The CDR3, from cysteine to phenylalanine, totals 11 residues. Kept here is only the CDR3 DNA, which spans 33 bases and is read in frame from base 1.